These T cell receptor beta chains were read from a single sample in a study of blood T cell repertoires in COVID-19. TCRdb keeps only in-frame clones here, not all; method: immunoSEQ multiplex PCR. The sample comprises 130,000 to 150,000 clones, 80% of which are singletons, and approximately 5% rests with the top ten. The specimen was peripheral blood. The receptors were gathered from a woman aged 45 to 65 with acute or convalescent COVID-19. CDR3s include the opening cysteine and the closing phenylalanine or tryptophan. A D gene is named only where the DNA matches it firmly. Part of the rows lack a size; the others show once, few, many or a class for expanded clones.

d_call: NA
v_call: TRBV7-7
j_call: TRBJ2-1
clone_size: NA
cdr3_nt: TGTGCCAGCAGCTCCGGGGTCAGGAATGAGCAGTTCTTC
cdr3_aa: CASSSGVRNEQFF

d_call: NA
v_call: TRBV6-2/TRBV6-3
j_call: TRBJ1-1
clone_size: NA
cdr3_nt: TGTGCCAGCAGCCAGGAGAGGATTGGCACTGAAGCTTTCTTT
cdr3_aa: CASSQERIGTEAFF

d_call: TRBD1
v_call: TRBV6-1
j_call: TRBJ1-1
clone_size: NA
cdr3_nt: TGTGCCAGCAGTAAAGGACAGGGTCTTTCGAACACTGAAGCTTTCTTT
cdr3_aa: CASSKGQGLSNTEAFF

d_call: NA
v_call: TRBV19
j_call: TRBJ2-7
clone_size: NA
cdr3_nt: TGTGCCAGTAGTATGTGGGGCCAGGCGAGGGAGCAGTACTTC
cdr3_aa: CASSMWGQAREQYF

d_call: TRBD1
v_call: TRBV9
j_call: TRBJ1-5
clone_size: NA
cdr3_nt: TGTGCCAGCAGCATCAAAGGGGGCCCAGGGGAGCCCCAGCATTTT
cdr3_aa: CASSIKGGPGEPQHF

d_call: TRBD1
v_call: TRBV19
j_call: TRBJ1-2
clone_size: few
cdr3_nt: TGTGCCAGTAGTAGACAGGGAACGGACTATGGCTACACCTTC
cdr3_aa: CASSRQGTDYGYTF

d_call: NA
v_call: TRBV7-2
j_call: TRBJ1-2
clone_size: NA
cdr3_nt: TGTGCCAGCAGCCCACAGGGTCCCCAAGCTAACTATGGCTACACCTTC
cdr3_aa: CASSPQGPQANYGYTF

d_call: TRBD1
v_call: TRBV7-2
j_call: TRBJ1-1
clone_size: NA
cdr3_nt: TGTGCCAGCAGCTTAGGAAGCACAGGGGGGGCTGAAGCTTTCTTT
cdr3_aa: CASSLGSTGGAEAFF

d_call: NA
v_call: TRBV9
j_call: TRBJ1-2
clone_size: NA
cdr3_nt: TGTGCCAGCTCCTCCGTCCTAAATGGCTACACCTTC
cdr3_aa: CASSSVLNGYTF

d_call: TRBD1
v_call: TRBV10-3
j_call: TRBJ2-7
clone_size: NA
cdr3_nt: TGTGCCATCAGTCCCCGGGACAGGGGAAGCGAGCAGTACTTC
cdr3_aa: CAISPRDRGSEQYF

d_call: NA
v_call: TRBV19
j_call: TRBJ1-1
clone_size: NA
cdr3_nt: TGTGCCAGTAGCCCCCACGGGGGGAACACTGAAGCTTTCTTT
cdr3_aa: CASSPHGGNTEAFF

d_call: NA
v_call: TRBV11-2
j_call: TRBJ1-2
clone_size: NA
cdr3_nt: TGTGCCAGCAGCTTAGATCCGGGCAGGGGTGGCGGCTACACCTTC
cdr3_aa: CASSLDPGRGGGYTF

d_call: TRBD2
v_call: TRBV6-1
j_call: TRBJ2-1
clone_size: NA
cdr3_nt: TGTGCCAGCAGTGAATGGGGGGGGTTTCGGGACTATCTGGGTGAGCAGTTCTTC
cdr3_aa: CASSEWGGFRDYLGEQFF

d_call: TRBD1
v_call: TRBV19
j_call: TRBJ2-2
clone_size: NA
cdr3_nt: TGTGCCACCGGGACAGGGATCACCGGGGAGCTGTTTTTT
cdr3_aa: CATGTGITGELFF

d_call: TRBD1
v_call: TRBV7-3
j_call: TRBJ2-2
clone_size: NA
cdr3_nt: TGTGCCAGCAGCTTAACTGGACAGGGAAGGCGGAACACCGGGGAGCTGTTTTTT
cdr3_aa: CASSLTGQGRRNTGELFF

d_call: TRBD1
v_call: TRBV30
j_call: TRBJ1-2
clone_size: NA
cdr3_nt: TGTGCCTGGAGGGTACAGGGGGGAGGCTACACCTTC
cdr3_aa: CAWRVQGGGYTF

d_call: NA
v_call: TRBV18
j_call: TRBJ1-5
clone_size: NA
cdr3_nt: TGTGCCAGCTCACCGGGGAGAACGGAACAGCCCCAGCATTTT
cdr3_aa: CASSPGRTEQPQHF